This T cell receptor beta chain comes out of a study of T cell responses to AZD1222 COVID-19 vaccine. Study as a whole: Second-dose schedules of about 4 or about 12 weeks were combined. The study's findings and limits: Vaccine-related CD4 TCRs covered spike, predominating at 160-218 and 743-854. Vaccination with two AZD1222 doses was followed by a rise in Spike-specific TCR breadth and depth. Donors were mostly white British, more females; clonal diversity possibly underestimated.

This CDR3 is 16 amino acids long. The V gene's germline CDR1 is MNHEY and CDR2 SVGAGI. Trimming pared 2 bases from V and 1 base from J, leaving 14 bases between. As concerns this clone: No antigen is known for it.

Some clones are missing from TCRdb's copy, which holds only in-frame ones; the method was immunoSEQ multiplex PCR. The sample consists of over 150,000 clones, roughly 92% of them appearing once. The chain joins TRBV6-5 to TRBJ1-1; a weak D match, TRBD1 (6 bases). This material consisted of peripheral blood, taken on day 0 of AZD1222 vaccination. This receptor was identified in an adult in good health. This CDR3 reads CASSYTPGHPNTEAFF. The CDR3 DNA is TGTGCCAGCAGTTACACCCCGGGACACCCGAACACTGAAGCTTTCTTT.